A selection of T cell receptor beta chains follows, all from one sample in a study of circulating and synovial CD4+ cells in juvenile arthritis. The table came from immunoSEQ multiplex PCR; TCRdb's copy has only in-frame clones and leaves some out. The profile shows about 14,000 clones, approximately 80% of them singletons. The material sequenced was CD4+ T cells from synovial fluid. These receptors came from a human patient with juvenile idiopathic arthritis. Some clones in this sample may be carry-over from other donors' samples. Each CDR3 is given with its conserved first and last residue. D genes are given only for firm matches. Clone size is stated in some rows and not others, as once, few, many or a class when expanded.

J	D	size	V	DNA	CDR3
TRBJ2-2	TRBD1	.	TRBV29-1	TGCAGCGGAAGGGACAGTGGGAACACCGGGGAGCTGTTTTTT	CSGRDSGNTGELFF
TRBJ2-3	TRBD1	.	TRBV5-8	TGTGCCAGCAGTAGAGGACAGGCCGGTAATACGCAGTATTTT	CASSRGQAGNTQYF
TRBJ2-1	TRBD2	.	TRBV5-1	TGCGCCAGCAAGCTAGTGACTAGCGGGAGTGGGGAGCAGTTCTTC	CASKLVTSGSGEQFF
TRBJ1-6	.	.	TRBV7-9	TGTGCCAGCAGCTTACGGGATTATAATTCACCCCTCCACTTT	CASSLRDYNSPLHF
TRBJ1-2	.	.	TRBV27	TGTGACAGCAGTTTCACTAACTATGGCTACACCTTC	CDSSFTNYGYTF
TRBJ1-2	.	.	TRBV6-5	TGTGCCAGCAGGATGGACAAGAGTTATGGCTACATCTTC	CASRMDKSYGYIF
TRBJ2-1	.	once	TRBV7-8	TGTGCCAGCAGCTTATCAAATTCCAGGGCCAGCGAGTTCTTC	CASSLSNSRASEFF
TRBJ2-7	.	.	TRBV5-1	TGCGCCAGCAGATTTGACAGTGACTCCTACGAGCAGTACTTC	CASRFDSDSYEQYF
TRBJ1-5	.	.	TRBV7-2	TGTGCCAGCAGCTTATGGAGTCGGGGGGGCAATCAGCCCCAGCATTTT	CASSLWSRGGNQPQHF
TRBJ2-5	TRBD2	.	TRBV5-1	TGCGCCAGCAGCCGCGGCGCGGGAGGGCAGGGCGAGACCCAGTACTTC	CASSRGAGGQGETQYF
TRBJ2-6	TRBD2	.	TRBV11-1	TGTGCCAGCAGCTCTTCTAGCGGGGGCTCTGGGGCCAACGTCCTGACTTTC	CASSSSSGGSGANVLTF
TRBJ1-6	TRBD1	.	TRBV27	TGTGCCAGCAGGTGGGACAGCAGCTCCTATAATTCACCCCTCCACTTT	CASRWDSSSYNSPLHF
TRBJ1-4	.	.	TRBV28	TGTGCCAGCAGTTTAGGACAGATTGAAAAACTGTTTTTT	CASSLGQIEKLFF
TRBJ1-5	TRBD1	once	TRBV7-2	TGTGCCAGCAGCTCGACGGGACAGGGACCAAATCAGCCCCAGCATTTT	CASSSTGQGPNQPQHF